Shown below are 29 T cell receptor beta chains from a single sample sequenced in a study of a mutant IDH1 vaccine in newly diagnosed glioma. Antigen specificity for these receptors is unknown. The protocol was immunoSEQ multiplex PCR, while the TCRdb copy is restricted to in-frame clones and leaves out a portion. Found here are around 50,000 clones, roughly 84% of them singletons; the top ten hold about 4.3%. Described time point: week 47, end of study. Each vaccine dose was 300 ug of mutant IDH1 20-mer peptide, with topical imiquimod. The sample consisted of PBMCs, taken from a glioma patient whose treatment included an IDH1 peptide vaccine. The receptor source for this set is a woman in her twenties or thirties with glioma. Some clones in this sample may be carry-over from other donors' samples.

This clone came up once. This chain uses TRBV27 with TRBJ1-4; tentatively, D is TRBD1 (5 bases). V was pared by 5 bases and J by 4 bases, with 14 bases between. Germline CDR1 is MNHEY and CDR2 is SMNVEV (reference sequence). The CDR3 consists of 15 residues. CDR3 sequence reads: CASSTQGRGNEKLFF. In DNA form, the CDR3 reads TGTGCCAGCAGTACCCAGGGTCGAGGTAATGAAAAACTGTTTTTT.

This clone was seen a single time. CDR3 region: CASSVSGTSYGYTF. Written as DNA, the CDR3 is TGTGCCAGCAGCGTATCGGGGACAAGCTATGGCTACACCTTC. The V gene is TRBV9, the J gene TRBJ1-2, with D perhaps matching TRBD1 (6 bases). This CDR3 is built from 14 residues. Between the trimmed V and J ends, which lost 1 base and 4 bases, there was a span of 11 bases. Germline V CDR1 and CDR2: SGDLS, YYNGEE.

V usage is TRBV5-4 and J usage is TRBJ2-7, with 10 positions matching TRBD2. Germline assignment: CDR1 SGHNT and CDR2 YYREEE (reference sequence). CDR3 length: 16 amino acids. After removal of 4 bases from V and 2 bases from J, the junction contained 9 bases not matched to a gene. The DNA for the CDR3 is TGTGCCAGCAGCGACACCCCTAGCGGGGGACCCTACGAGCAGTACTTC. Encoded protein: CASSDTPSGGPYEQYF.

Here the CDR3 reads CASSSTGTSSRNEQFF. CDR3 coding DNA: TGCGCCAGCAGCTCAACCGGGACTAGCAGTAGGAATGAGCAGTTCTTC. The chain employs TRBV5-1 and TRBJ2-1, with 9 bases matching TRBD2. The J segment lost 7 bases and the V segment lost 3 bases, leaving 11 bases of the junction unmatched. Germline values: CDR1 SGHRS, CDR2 YFSETQ. This CDR3 is built from 16 residues.

The V call is TRBV6-5, the J call TRBJ2-7; 8 bases map to TRBD2. This CDR3 has 15 residues. The ends lost 5 bases at V and 3 bases at J; junction bases unmatched: 9. The germline gives CDR1 MNHEY, CDR2 SVGAGI. Here the CDR3 DNA reads TGTGCCAGCAGTCCATACGGGAGGGCCATCTACGAGCAGTACTTC. It codes for CASSPYGRAIYEQYF.

The chain employs TRBV7-8 and TRBJ2-7, with D maybe TRBD2 (5 bases). This CDR3 is built from 14 residues. The V gene lost 2 bases and the J gene lost 0 bases, with 8 bases spanning the gap. Germline-derived CDR1 and CDR2 are SGHVS and FQNEAQ. This CDR3 reads CASSLLEASYEQYF. DNA of the CDR3: TGTGCCAGCAGCTTACTGGAGGCCTCCTACGAGCAGTACTTC.

V is TRBV9 and J is TRBJ2-3; D could derive from TRBD1 or TRBD2 (6 bases each). Germline CDR1 reads SGDLS; CDR2 reads YYNGEE. This CDR3 contains 14 residues. Deletions cut 3 bases from V and 4 bases from J, with 12 bases between. Written as DNA, the CDR3 is TGTGCCAGCAGCGGAGGGGGGCGGGCAGATACGCAGTATTTT. Translation: CASSGGGRADTQYF.

CDR3 DNA sequence: TGTGCCACGCTGAAAGGGGGTATGAACTATGGCTACACCTTC. Translating it yields CATLKGGMNYGYTF. The chain carries TRBV19 and TRBJ1-2; perhaps TRBD1 as D (6 bases). This CDR3 comprises 14 residues. The germline V gene encodes CDR1 LNHDA and CDR2 SQIVND (reference sequence). Trimming took 10 bases from V and 2 from J, leaving 17 bases between them. Based on the CDR3 plus reference TRBV19 and TRBJ1-2, the full variable domain is DGGITQSPKYLFRKEGQNVTLSCEQNLNHDAMYWYRQDPGQGLRLIYYSQIVNDFQKGDIAEGYSVSREKKESFPLTVTSAQKNPTAFYLCATLKGGMNYGYTFGSGTRLTVV.

Relative to its sample, this clone is medium-sized. The chain uses TRBV18 and TRBJ2-7, with 11 bases lining up with TRBD2. Germline values: CDR1 KGHSH, CDR2 LQKENI. After removal of 6 bases from V and 2 bases from J, the junction contained 9 bases not matched to a gene. The CDR3 covers 16 residues. The CDR3 DNA reads as TGTGCCAGCTCTCCCATTACTAGCGGGAGACCCTACGAGCAGTACTTC. Protein sequence: CASSPITSGRPYEQYF. The full variable domain, its missing parts supplied by reference TRBV18 and TRBJ2-7, is NAGVMQNPRHLVRRRGQEARLRCSPMKGHSHVYWYRQLPEEGLKFMVYLQKENIIDESGMPKERFSAEFPKEGPSILRIQQVVRGDSAAYFCASSPITSGRPYEQYFGPGTRLTVT.

The chain joins TRBV7-2 to TRBJ2-3; 7 bases are shared with TRBD2. The CDR3 covers 15 residues. Germline V CDR1 and CDR2: SGHTA, FQGNSA. V trimming: 0 bases; J trimming: 0 bases; junction bases outside the gene matches: 0. In DNA form, the CDR3 reads TGTGCCAGCAGCTTAGCTAGCGGGAGCACAGATACGCAGTATTTT. It specifies CASSLASGSTDTQYF.

This chain uses TRBV5-1 with TRBJ1-1, with unresolved D. Deletions cut 0 bases from V and 5 bases from J, with 17 bases between. CDR1 and CDR2 (germline): SGHRS, YFSETQ. The CDR3 spans 16 residues. CDR3 coding DNA: TGCGCCAGCAGCTTGGAGGGCCGACAAAAGGGAACTGAAGCTTTCTTT. Translation gives CASSLEGRQKGTEAFF.

This chain joins TRBV5-8 and TRBJ2-3; weak D call: TRBD1 (6 bases). The CDR3 has 16 amino acids. V lost 0 bases, J lost 1 base, and 12 bases lay in between. Germline assignment: CDR1 SGHTS and CDR2 YDEGEE. Here the CDR3 DNA reads TGTGCCAGCAGCTTGGTTGGACAGTCACGCACAGATACGCAGTATTTT. Translation gives CASSLVGQSRTDTQYF.

This clone came up once. The gene calls are TRBV5-6 and TRBJ2-7; maybe TRBD1 (7 bases). The CDR3 is 16 residues long. V was trimmed by 6 bases and J by 2 bases, leaving 21 bases between them. Germline assignment: CDR1 SGHDT and CDR2 YYEEEE. The DNA of the CDR3 is TGTGCCAGCACCCCCGGTGGGGGGACAGCACCCTACGAGCAGTACTTC. Protein product: CASTPGGGTAPYEQYF.

This sequence joins TRBV7-2 and TRBJ1-5; TRBD1 might be the D (6 bases). CDR3 length equals 15 residues. V lost 3 bases, J lost 0 bases, and 9 bases lay in between. CDR1 is SGHTA and CDR2 is FQGNSA in the germline V gene. The DNA for the CDR3 is TGTGCCAGCAGCTTTGGGACATTTAGCAATCAGCCCCAGCATTTT. This encodes CASSFGTFSNQPQHF.

The chain uses TRBV29-1 and TRBJ2-1, with D unresolved. The CDR3 extends over 8 amino acids. CDR1 is SQVTM, CDR2 ANQGSEA, per germline. CDR3 in amino acids: CTDNEQFF. The CDR3 DNA reads as TGCACGGACAATGAGCAGTTCTTC.

The chain employs TRBV4-1 and TRBJ2-5; tentatively, D is TRBD1 or TRBD2 (5 bases each). Per germline, CDR1 MGHRA and CDR2 YSYEKL. The CDR3 contains 14 residues. Trimming took 5 bases from V and 1 from J, leaving 11 bases between them. CDR3: CASSWGPIQETQYF. Written as DNA, the CDR3 is TGCGCCAGCAGCTGGGGACCTATCCAAGAGACCCAGTACTTC.

This clone was recorded a few times. V and J are TRBV4-1 and TRBJ2-2; D gene ambiguous. CDR1 and CDR2 (germline): MGHRA, YSYEKL. This CDR3 is 14 amino acids long. Trimming cost V 4 bases and J 4 bases, with 10 bases left between them. CDR3 nucleotide sequence: TGCGCCAGCAGCCGCGGTGGAAGCACCGGGGAGCTGTTTTTT. As protein: CASSRGGSTGELFF.

The chain links TRBV5-6 to TRBJ2-1, with D unresolved. Per germline, CDR1 SGHDT and CDR2 YYEEEE. This CDR3 contains 11 residues. Trimming left V 3 bases short and J 10 bases short, with 8 bases between. The CDR3 sequence: CASSSNVEQFF. The CDR3 nucleotides read TGTGCCAGCAGCTCCAACGTAGAGCAGTTCTTC.

V gene TRBV27 combines with J gene TRBJ2-7; a weak D match, TRBD2 (6 bases). Germline values: CDR1 MNHEY, CDR2 SMNVEV (reference sequence). Trimming cost V 3 bases and J 4 bases, with 10 bases left between them. The CDR3 contains 13 residues. The CDR3 protein is CASSFPGGYEQYF. The CDR3 nucleotides are TGTGCCAGCAGTTTTCCTGGGGGGTACGAGCAGTACTTC.

V gene TRBV4-1 combines with J gene TRBJ1-1, with 8 bases that match TRBD1. CDR3 length equals 20 residues. The germline V gene has CDR1 MGHRA and CDR2 YSYEKL. Trimming took 1 base from V and 0 from J; bases not matched to a gene: 16. The CDR3 DNA reads TGCGCCAGCAGCCAAGCCCCCAGGGGGCTATTAGGAGGCATGAACACTGAAGCTTTCTTT. It codes for CASSQAPRGLLGGMNTEAFF.

The J gene is TRBJ1-2, the V gene TRBV2; 7 bases map to TRBD1. Germline V gene data show CDR1 as SNHLY and CDR2 as FYNNEI. V lost 8 bases, J lost 6 bases, and 9 bases stayed unmatched. This CDR3 has 13 amino acids. CDR3 nucleotide sequence: TGTGCCAGCGGAGATCAGGGGGGACATGGCTACACCTTC. This gives the protein CASGDQGGHGYTF.

The gene calls are TRBV13 and TRBJ2-7, with 7 bases fitting TRBD1. CDR3 length: 13 amino acids. In germline, CDR1 is PRHDT, CDR2 FYEKMQ (reference sequence). The trim removed 5 bases at V and 6 bases at J, leaving 7 bases unmatched. The DNA for the CDR3 is TGTGCCAGCAGCCCGGGACAGCCTAGCGAGCAGTACTTC. Amino acids: CASSPGQPSEQYF.

The chain joins TRBV28 to TRBJ2-1; 12 bases are shared with TRBD2. Germline V gives CDR1 MDHEN, CDR2 SYDVKM. The ends lost 4 bases at V and 6 bases at J; junction bases unmatched: 16. The CDR3 is 19 amino acids. In DNA, the CDR3 is TGTGCCAGCAGTTCTGGTGGTCTAGCGGGAGGGCAATTGGGCAATGAGCAGTTCTTC. Translated, it gives CASSSGGLAGGQLGNEQFF.

The V call is TRBV7-8, the J call TRBJ1-2; unclear D gene. CDR3 length equals 13 residues. Germline V gene lookup returns CDR1 SGHVS and CDR2 FQNEAQ. Trimming shortened V by 0 bases and J by 8 bases, and 10 bases separated the two germline ends. DNA of the CDR3: TGTGCCAGCAGCTTAGCGCCTGGGAACGGCTACACCTTC. Translation gives CASSLAPGNGYTF.

The CDR3 DNA reads as TGTGCCATCAGCGGACAGCCCCAAGAGACCCAGTACTTC. Protein: CAISGQPQETQYF. The chain recombines TRBV10-3 with TRBJ2-5, with D perhaps matching TRBD1 (6 bases). The CDR3 has 13 amino acids. Per the germline V gene, CDR1 is ENHRY and CDR2 is SYGVKD. Deletions cut 6 bases from V and 1 base from J, with 9 bases between.

This chain links TRBV30 with TRBJ1-1; TRBD1 aligns across 7 bases. The CDR3 length is 15 residues. Germline CDR1 is GTSNPN and CDR2 is SVGIG (reference sequence). The trim removed 3 bases at V and 1 base at J, leaving 8 bases unmatched. The CDR3 reads CAWSSGTAQNTEAFF. The CDR3 coding sequence is TGTGCCTGGAGCAGCGGGACAGCCCAGAACACTGAAGCTTTCTTT.

This clone was found once. V usage is TRBV28 and J usage is TRBJ2-4, with 7 bases identical to TRBD2. The CDR3 contains 15 residues. Looked up from germline, CDR1 is MDHEN and CDR2 is SYDVKM. With V trimmed by 4 bases and J by 1 base, 4 bases remained unmatched. CDR3 loop: CASSSLGGAKNIQYF. The CDR3 DNA is TGTGCCAGCAGTTCCCTGGGGGGGGCCAAAAACATTCAGTACTTC. Supplemented by reference TRBV28 and TRBJ2-4, the full variable domain reads DVKVTQSSRYLVKRTGEKVFLECVQDMDHENMFWYRQDPGLGLRLIYFSYDVKMKEKGDIPEGYSVSREKKERFSLILESASTNQTSMYLCASSSLGGAKNIQYFGAGTRLSVL.

The V gene is TRBV5-1, the J gene TRBJ2-5; 9 bases line up with TRBD1. The CDR3 runs 17 residues. Germline CDR1 and CDR2: SGHRS and YFSETQ. V was pared by 4 bases and J by 2 bases, with 12 bases of the junction left unmatched. CDR3 protein: CASSPGQGMQRQETQYF. CDR3 DNA: TGCGCCAGCAGCCCCGGACAGGGGATGCAACGGCAAGAGACCCAGTACTTC.

This clone was picked up one time. The chain carries TRBV27 and TRBJ2-7; tentatively, D is TRBD2 (5 bases). This CDR3 has 14 amino acids. CDR1 and CDR2 from the germline V gene are MNHEY and SMNVEV (reference sequence). Trimming removed 4 bases from V and 2 bases from J, with 12 bases in between. The CDR3 loop reads CASSSSTGTYEQYF. The CDR3 DNA follows: TGTGCCAGCAGTTCCTCTACCGGGACCTACGAGCAGTACTTC.